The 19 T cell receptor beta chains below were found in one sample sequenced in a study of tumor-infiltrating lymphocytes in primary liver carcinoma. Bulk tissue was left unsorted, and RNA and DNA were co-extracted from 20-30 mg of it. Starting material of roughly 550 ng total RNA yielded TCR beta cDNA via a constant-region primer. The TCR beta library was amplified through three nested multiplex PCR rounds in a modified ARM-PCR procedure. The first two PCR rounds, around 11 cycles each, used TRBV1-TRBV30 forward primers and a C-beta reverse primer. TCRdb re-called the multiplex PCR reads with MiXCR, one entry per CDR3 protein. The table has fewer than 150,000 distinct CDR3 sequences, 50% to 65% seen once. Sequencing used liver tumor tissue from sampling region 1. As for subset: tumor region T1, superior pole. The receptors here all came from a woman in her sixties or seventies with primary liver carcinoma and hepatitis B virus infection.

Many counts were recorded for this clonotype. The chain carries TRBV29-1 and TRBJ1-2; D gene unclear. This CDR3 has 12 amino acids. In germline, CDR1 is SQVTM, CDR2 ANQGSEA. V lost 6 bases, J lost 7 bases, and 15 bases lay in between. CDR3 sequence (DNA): TGCAGCGTCATGACCGTAACTGGTGGCTACACCTTC. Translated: CSVMTVTGGYTF. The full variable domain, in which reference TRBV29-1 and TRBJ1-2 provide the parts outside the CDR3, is SAVISQKPSRDICQRGTSLTIQCQVDSQVTMMFWYRQQPGQSLTLIATANQGSEATYESGFVIDKFPISRPNLTFSTLTVSNMSPEDSSIYLCSVMTVTGGYTFGSGTRLTVV.

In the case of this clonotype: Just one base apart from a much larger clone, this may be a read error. CDR3 residues: CASSEDIDLFNEQFF. The DNA of the CDR3 is TGTGCCAGCAGTGAGGACATCGACCTGTTCAATGAGCAGTTCTTC. The chain is built from TRBV6-1 and TRBJ2-1; possibly TRBD1 for D (5 bases). The CDR3 has 15 residues. V was shortened by 3 bases and J by 6 bases, with 15 bases between the two germline ends. Germline CDR1 MNHNS, CDR2 SASEGT.

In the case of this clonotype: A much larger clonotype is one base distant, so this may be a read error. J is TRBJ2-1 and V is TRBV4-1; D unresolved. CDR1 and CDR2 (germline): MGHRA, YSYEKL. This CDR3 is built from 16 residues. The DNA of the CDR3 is TGCGACAGCAGCCAAGCTGTTCTACCACTATACAATGAGCAGTTCTTC. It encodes CDSSQAVLPLYNEQFF.

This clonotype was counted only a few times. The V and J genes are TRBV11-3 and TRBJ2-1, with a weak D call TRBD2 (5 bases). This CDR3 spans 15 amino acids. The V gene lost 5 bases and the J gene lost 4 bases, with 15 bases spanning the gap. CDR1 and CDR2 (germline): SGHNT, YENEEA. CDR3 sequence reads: CASSRTSGVYNEQFF. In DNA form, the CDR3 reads TGTGCCAGCAGCCGGACCAGCGGAGTTTACAATGAGCAGTTCTTC.

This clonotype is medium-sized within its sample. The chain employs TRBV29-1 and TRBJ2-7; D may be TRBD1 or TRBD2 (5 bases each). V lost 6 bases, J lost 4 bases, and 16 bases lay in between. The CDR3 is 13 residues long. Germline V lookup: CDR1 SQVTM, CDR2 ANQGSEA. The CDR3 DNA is TGCAGCGTGGGGGAAAATTTGGCATACGAGCAGTACTTC. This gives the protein CSVGENLAYEQYF.

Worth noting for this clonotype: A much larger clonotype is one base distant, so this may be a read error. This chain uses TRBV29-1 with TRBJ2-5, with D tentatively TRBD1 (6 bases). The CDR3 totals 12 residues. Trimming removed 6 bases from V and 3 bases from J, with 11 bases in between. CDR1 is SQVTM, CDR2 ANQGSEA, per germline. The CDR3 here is CSVSAGEETQYF. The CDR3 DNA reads TGCAGCGTATCGGCAGGGGAAGAGACCCAGTACTTC.

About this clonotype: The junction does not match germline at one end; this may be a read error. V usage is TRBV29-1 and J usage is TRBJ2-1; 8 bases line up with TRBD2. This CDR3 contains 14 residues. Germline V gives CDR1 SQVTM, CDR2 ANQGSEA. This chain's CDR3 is CSVAGGQHYNKQFF. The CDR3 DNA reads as TGTAGCGTTGCGGGGGGACAACATTACAATAAGCAGTTCTTC.

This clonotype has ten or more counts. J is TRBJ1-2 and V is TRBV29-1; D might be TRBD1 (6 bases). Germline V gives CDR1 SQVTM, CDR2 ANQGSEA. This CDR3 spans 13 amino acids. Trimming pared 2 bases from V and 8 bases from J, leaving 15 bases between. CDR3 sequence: CSVERGTGWGYTF. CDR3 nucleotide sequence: TGCAGCGTTGAAAGGGGTACAGGGTGGGGCTACACCTTC.

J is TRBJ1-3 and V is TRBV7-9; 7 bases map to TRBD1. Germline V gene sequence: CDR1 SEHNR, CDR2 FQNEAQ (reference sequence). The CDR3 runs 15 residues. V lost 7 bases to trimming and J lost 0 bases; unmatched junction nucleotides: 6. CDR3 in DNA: TGTGCCAGCACCCGGGACAGTCGCTCTGGAAACACCATATATTTT. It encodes CASTRDSRSGNTIYF.

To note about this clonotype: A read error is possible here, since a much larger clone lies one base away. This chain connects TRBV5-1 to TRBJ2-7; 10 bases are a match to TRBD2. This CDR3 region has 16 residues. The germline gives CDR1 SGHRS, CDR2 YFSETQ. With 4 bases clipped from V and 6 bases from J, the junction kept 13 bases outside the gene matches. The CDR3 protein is CASSEGLACPAGEQYF. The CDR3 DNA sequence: TGCGCCAGCAGCGAGGGACTAGCGTGTCCAGCGGGCGAGCAGTACTTC.

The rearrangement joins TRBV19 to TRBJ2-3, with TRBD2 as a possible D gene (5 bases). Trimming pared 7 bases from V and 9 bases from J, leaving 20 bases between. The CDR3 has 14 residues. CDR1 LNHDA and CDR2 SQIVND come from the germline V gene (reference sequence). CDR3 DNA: TGTGCCAGTAACGGCGGACTTAGCGAAGCGACGCAGTATTTT. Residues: CASNGGLSEATQYF. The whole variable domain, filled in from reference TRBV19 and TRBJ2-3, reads DGGITQSPKYLFRKEGQNVTLSCEQNLNHDAMYWYRQDPGQGLRLIYYSQIVNDFQKGDIAEGYSVSREKKESFPLTVTSAQKNPTAFYLCASNGGLSEATQYFGPGTRLTVL.

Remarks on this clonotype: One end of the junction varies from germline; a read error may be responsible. The CDR3 loop reads CANSLGSGTWGAFGYTF. The CDR3 DNA reads TGTGCCAACAGCTTAGGTTCCGGGACATGGGGCGCGTTTGGCTACACCTTC. The chain uses TRBV11-2 and TRBJ1-2; the D gene is possibly TRBD1 (6 bases). Germline CDR1 and CDR2: SGHAT and FQNNGV. The CDR3 is made up of 17 amino acids.

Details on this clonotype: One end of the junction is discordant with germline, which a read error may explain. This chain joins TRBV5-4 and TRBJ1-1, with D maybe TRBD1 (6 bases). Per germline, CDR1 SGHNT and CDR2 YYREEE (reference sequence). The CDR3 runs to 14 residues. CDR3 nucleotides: TGTGCCGGCAGCTTGGGGGCGGGGAACACTGAAGCTTTCTTT. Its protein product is CAGSLGAGNTEAFF.

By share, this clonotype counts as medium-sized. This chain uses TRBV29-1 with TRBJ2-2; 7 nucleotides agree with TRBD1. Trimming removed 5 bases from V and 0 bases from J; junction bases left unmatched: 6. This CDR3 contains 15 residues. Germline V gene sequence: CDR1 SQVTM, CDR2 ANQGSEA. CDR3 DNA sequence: TGCAGCGTTATTCCGGGACAGCCGAACACCGGGGAGCTGTTTTTT. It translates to CSVIPGQPNTGELFF.

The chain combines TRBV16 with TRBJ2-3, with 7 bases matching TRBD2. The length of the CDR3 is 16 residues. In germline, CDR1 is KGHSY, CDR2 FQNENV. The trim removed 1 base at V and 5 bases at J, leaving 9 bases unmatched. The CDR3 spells CASSQYGREFGDTQYF. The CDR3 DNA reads TGTGCCAGCAGCCAATACGGGCGGGAGTTTGGAGATACGCAGTATTTT.

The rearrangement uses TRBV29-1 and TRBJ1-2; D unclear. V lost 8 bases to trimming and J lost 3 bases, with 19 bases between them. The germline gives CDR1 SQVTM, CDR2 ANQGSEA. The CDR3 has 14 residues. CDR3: CSIADHIRDYGYTF. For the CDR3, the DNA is TGCAGCATAGCCGACCACATAAGAGACTATGGCTACACCTTC.

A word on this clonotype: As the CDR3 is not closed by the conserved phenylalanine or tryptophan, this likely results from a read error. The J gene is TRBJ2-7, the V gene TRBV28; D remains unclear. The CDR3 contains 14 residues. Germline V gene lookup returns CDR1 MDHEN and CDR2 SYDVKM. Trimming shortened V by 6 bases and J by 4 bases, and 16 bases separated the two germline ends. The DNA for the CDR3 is TGTGCCAGCAGCTTTTCGGGCCCCCTTTACGAGCAGTACTCC. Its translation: CASSFSGPLYEQYS.

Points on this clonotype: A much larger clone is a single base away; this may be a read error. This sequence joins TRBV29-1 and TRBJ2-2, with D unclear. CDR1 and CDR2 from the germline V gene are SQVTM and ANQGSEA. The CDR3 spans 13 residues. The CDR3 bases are TGCAGCGTCCTTCCCCTTAACACCTGGGAGCTGTTTTTT. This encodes CSVLPLNTWELFF.

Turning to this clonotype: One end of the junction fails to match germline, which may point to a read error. The CDR3 reads CSARRGGAGSNQPHHF. DNA of the CDR3: TGCAGTGCTAGAAGAGGGGGCGCCGGTTCCAATCAGCCCCATCATTTT. The chain links TRBV20-1 to TRBJ1-5; 7 bases are shared with TRBD1. Germline V gives CDR1 DFQATT, CDR2 SNEGSKA (reference sequence). This CDR3 is 16 amino acids long.